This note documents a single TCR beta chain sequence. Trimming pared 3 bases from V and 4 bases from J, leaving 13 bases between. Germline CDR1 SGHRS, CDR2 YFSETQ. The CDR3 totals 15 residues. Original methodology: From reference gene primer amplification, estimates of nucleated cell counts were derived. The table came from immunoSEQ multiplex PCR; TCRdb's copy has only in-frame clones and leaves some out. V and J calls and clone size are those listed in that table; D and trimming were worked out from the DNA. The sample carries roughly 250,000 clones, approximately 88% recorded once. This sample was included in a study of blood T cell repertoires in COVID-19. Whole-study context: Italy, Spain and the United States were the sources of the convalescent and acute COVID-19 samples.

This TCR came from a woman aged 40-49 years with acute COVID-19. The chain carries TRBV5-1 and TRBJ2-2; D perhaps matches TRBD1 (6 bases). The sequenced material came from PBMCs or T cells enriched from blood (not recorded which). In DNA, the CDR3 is TGCGCCAGCAGCTCTCGCTTAGGGGGCACCGGGGAGCTGTTTTTT. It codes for CASSSRLGGTGELFF.